Below, 25 T cell receptor beta chains from the same sample are listed, as sequenced in a study of OX40 agonist ivuxolimab in advanced cancers. Some clones are missing from TCRdb's copy, which holds only in-frame ones; the method was immunoSEQ multiplex PCR. The table includes tens of thousands of clones, approximately 84% detected once. This specimen consisted of CD4+ or CD8+ T cells sorted from blood, obtained in a trial of the OX40 agonist ivuxolimab. These receptors were taken from an adult with an advanced solid tumor such as melanoma, head and neck, liver or kidney cancer.

This clone was seen a single time. The chain carries TRBV5-6 and TRBJ2-7; D is ambiguous. Trimming left V 0 bases short and J 6 bases short, with 7 bases between. Germline lookup yields CDR1 SGHDT and CDR2 YYEEEE. The CDR3 runs to 12 residues. The CDR3 coding sequence is TGTGCCAGCAGCTTGGGACGGAGCGAGCAGTACTTC. This encodes CASSLGRSEQYF.

This chain connects TRBV19 to TRBJ1-1; D is unclear. Germline V gene lookup returns CDR1 LNHDA and CDR2 SQIVND (reference sequence). This CDR3 has 14 residues. The V gene lost 1 base and the J gene lost 4 bases, with 10 bases spanning the gap. The CDR3 protein is CASSIGTKGTEAFF. The CDR3 DNA reads as TGTGCCAGTAGTATAGGGACGAAGGGCACTGAAGCTTTCTTT.

The chain recombines TRBV6-5 with TRBJ1-6; D not certain. V lost 2 bases and J 0 bases, leaving 5 bases between the germline ends. The CDR3 is 15 amino acids. In germline, CDR1 is MNHEY, CDR2 SVGAGI. The CDR3 DNA sequence: TGTGCCAGCAGTTACACGGGCTCCTATAATTCACCCCTCCACTTT. Translating gives CASSYTGSYNSPLHF.

Here the CDR3 reads CASSLVSSLKETQYF. The CDR3 region has the DNA TGTGCCAGCAGCTTAGTTTCGTCTTTGAAAGAGACCCAGTACTTC. This chain joins TRBV11-2 and TRBJ2-5; D uncertain. Germline V gene data show CDR1 as SGHAT and CDR2 as FQNNGV. Trimming took off 1 base at V and 3 bases at J, with 12 bases between the two ends. The CDR3 runs to 15 residues.

The chain is built from TRBV13 and TRBJ1-2, with TRBD1 matching over 9 bases. The ends lost 4 bases at V and 6 bases at J; junction bases unmatched: 12. The CDR3 sequence is 16 residues long. Germline-derived CDR1 and CDR2 are PRHDT and FYEKMQ (reference sequence). CDR3 in amino acids: CASSSLPGDRDDGYTF. The CDR3 region has the DNA TGTGCCAGCAGCTCGTTACCTGGGGACAGGGATGATGGCTACACCTTC.

The genes are TRBV11-3 and TRBJ2-3, with D perhaps matching TRBD2 (5 bases). Between the trimmed V and J ends, which lost 3 bases and 6 bases, there was a span of 19 bases. CDR1 SGHNT and CDR2 YENEEA come from the germline V gene. There are 16 residues in the CDR3. The CDR3 loop is CASSFRTGSLGDTQYF. Written as DNA, the CDR3 is TGTGCCAGCAGCTTCCGAACGGGAAGCCTGGGGGATACGCAGTATTTT.

This clone has more than one count but fewer than ten. The chain joins TRBV19 to TRBJ2-7; possibly TRBD2 for D (5 bases). Looked up from germline, CDR1 is LNHDA and CDR2 is SQIVND (reference sequence). Trimming took 1 base from V and 1 from J, leaving 8 bases between them. CDR3 length: 14 residues. CDR3 sequence reads: CASSIGPGSYEQYF. Written as DNA, the CDR3 is TGTGCCAGTAGTATAGGCCCGGGGTCCTACGAGCAGTACTTC.

With respect to this clone: Other DNA sequences in this specimen translate into the identical CDR3. The chain couples TRBV6-1 to TRBJ2-1, with D uncertain. The CDR3 is 14 amino acids. Looked up from germline, CDR1 is MNHNS and CDR2 is SASEGT. Trimming shortened V by 7 bases and J by 0 bases, and 10 bases separated the two germline ends. CDR3: CASIVSFSYNEQFF. CDR3 coding DNA: TGTGCCAGCATAGTAAGCTTCTCCTACAATGAGCAGTTCTTC.

Worth noting for this clone: The junction shows a germline mismatch at one end, possibly a read error. The gene calls are TRBV6-1 and TRBJ1-5, with 8 bases aligning to TRBD1. The germline V gene has CDR1 MNHNS and CDR2 SASEGT. The CDR3 totals 16 residues. This chain's CDR3 is CASTEYGTGWGQPQHF. CDR3 in DNA: TGTGCCAGCACTGAATACGGGACAGGTTGGGGTCAGCCCCAGCATTTT.

V and J are TRBV7-9 and TRBJ1-3; a weak D match, TRBD1 (5 bases). V dropped 6 bases and J dropped 0 bases, with 15 bases sitting between them. The germline V gene encodes CDR1 SEHNR and CDR2 FQNEAQ (reference sequence). The CDR3 consists of 16 residues. The CDR3 region has the DNA TGTGCCAGCAGTTCGGGGACGGAACACTCTGGAAACACCATATATTTT. Residues: CASSSGTEHSGNTIYF.

The V and J genes are TRBV10-3 and TRBJ1-5; D may be TRBD1 (6 bases). Per the germline V gene, CDR1 is ENHRY and CDR2 is SYGVKD. CDR3 size: 15 residues. The V and J ends lost 8 bases and 0 bases respectively, with 14 bases between them. The CDR3 spells CAIAPDSNSNQPQHF. The CDR3 coding sequence is TGTGCCATCGCCCCGGACAGCAATAGCAATCAGCCCCAGCATTTT.

This clone was counted once. V is TRBV6-5 and J is TRBJ1-5, with a weak D call TRBD1 (5 bases). There are 14 residues in the CDR3. The V and J ends lost 6 bases and 9 bases respectively, with 18 bases between them. Germline V gives CDR1 MNHEY, CDR2 SVGAGI. CDR3 nucleotide sequence: TGTGCCAGCAGCCCCGGGGACGCCCAGGGGCCCCAGCATTTT. Translating gives CASSPGDAQGPQHF.

This chain uses TRBV7-9 with TRBJ2-3; maybe TRBD2 (7 bases). V was pared by 0 bases and J by 2 bases, with 15 bases between. This CDR3 spans 17 amino acids. CDR1 and CDR2 (germline): SEHNR, FQNEAQ (reference sequence). The CDR3 nucleotides read TGTGCCAGCAGCTTAGCGCAAGGGGGGGACCTCACAGATACGCAGTATTTT. Protein sequence: CASSLAQGGDLTDTQYF.

This chain connects TRBV5-1 to TRBJ1-2; D not resolved. There are 15 residues in the CDR3. V lost 0 bases and J 3 bases, leaving 12 bases between the germline ends. Germline V gene data show CDR1 as SGHRS and CDR2 as YFSETQ. The CDR3 region is CASSLGLGLYYGYTF. CDR3 in DNA: TGCGCCAGCAGCTTGGGTCTGGGGTTGTACTATGGCTACACCTTC.

The chain has TRBV4-3 and TRBJ2-1, with TRBD2 identical over 7 bases. CDR1 LGHNA and CDR2 YSLEER come from the germline V gene. This CDR3 comprises 15 residues. After removal of 3 bases from V and 3 bases from J, the junction contained 5 bases not matched to a gene. CDR3: CASSQSSGYYNEQFF. CDR3 sequence (DNA): TGCGCCAGCAGCCAGTCTAGCGGATACTACAATGAGCAGTTCTTC.

The gene calls are TRBV5-1 and TRBJ1-6; possible D gene TRBD1, 6 bases. Per the germline V gene, CDR1 is SGHRS and CDR2 is YFSETQ. Trimming removed 4 bases from V and 7 bases from J, with 15 bases in between. The length of the CDR3 is 15 residues. The CDR3 region is CASSISTGYNSPLHF. CDR3 nucleotides: TGCGCCAGCAGCATCTCGACAGGCTACAATTCACCCCTCCACTTT. Full variable domain (outside the CDR3, taken from reference TRBV5-1 and TRBJ1-6): KAGVTQTPRYLIKTRGQQVTLSCSPISGHRSVSWYQQTPGQGLQFLFEYFSETQRNKGNFPGRFSGRQFSNSRSEMNVSTLELGDSALYLCASSISTGYNSPLHFGNGTRLTVT.

The chain uses TRBV11-3 and TRBJ1-2; 7 bases line up with TRBD1. V was clipped by 5 bases and J by 4 bases; unmatched bases: 10. This CDR3 is 15 amino acids long. The germline gives CDR1 SGHNT, CDR2 YENEEA. The CDR3 sequence: CASSTHRGRGYGYTF. CDR3 DNA sequence: TGTGCCAGCAGCACCCACAGGGGCCGGGGCTATGGCTACACCTTC.

This clone is medium-sized. Other DNA sequences of this sample code for an identical CDR3. V gene TRBV5-5 combines with J gene TRBJ2-7; TRBD1 matches at 8 bases. V was pared by 0 bases and J by 1 base, with 3 bases of the junction left unmatched. This CDR3 is built from 15 residues. The germline gives CDR1 SGHKS, CDR2 YYEKEE (reference sequence). The CDR3 nucleotides are TGTGCCAGCAGCTTGGGGACAGGGTTGTCCTACGAGCAGTACTTC. As protein: CASSLGTGLSYEQYF.

The V gene is TRBV10-1, the J gene TRBJ1-5; D gene unclear. This CDR3 is built from 16 residues. The V gene's germline CDR1 is WNHNN and CDR2 SYGVQD (reference sequence). Trimming took 8 bases from V and 3 from J, leaving 20 bases between them. The chain's CDR3 is CASPSPLGSPNQPQHF. CDR3 sequence (DNA): TGCGCCAGCCCATCCCCTTTGGGCAGTCCCAATCAGCCCCAGCATTTT.

The chain employs TRBV13 and TRBJ2-7; tentative D call: TRBD2 (5 bases). V shed 2 bases and J shed 5 bases, with 16 bases lying between them. The CDR3 loop spans 15 amino acids. Looked up from germline, CDR1 is PRHDT and CDR2 is FYEKMQ (reference sequence). The CDR3 nucleotides read TGTGCCAGCAGCTTAAATGAGGGTTTGAGGAACGAGCAGTACTTC. Amino acid sequence: CASSLNEGLRNEQYF. The full variable domain, rest sourced from reference TRBV13 and TRBJ2-7, is AAGVIQSPRHLIKEKRETATLKCYPIPRHDTVYWYQQGPGQDPQFLISFYEKMQSDKGSIPDRFSAQQFSDYHSELNMSSLELGDSALYFCASSLNEGLRNEQYFGPGTRLTVT.

The chain uses TRBV7-9 and TRBJ2-1, with a weak D call TRBD1 (5 bases). Germline V gene data show CDR1 as SEHNR and CDR2 as FQNEAQ (reference sequence). The CDR3 covers 13 residues. Trimming stripped 5 bases from V and 7 bases from J, with 12 bases between. CDR3 amino acids: CASSNVDSNEQFF. For the CDR3, the DNA is TGTGCCAGCAGCAACGTCGACAGTAATGAGCAGTTCTTC. The entire variable domain, with the rest obtained from reference TRBV7-9 and TRBJ2-1, is as follows: DTGVSQNPRHKITKRGQNVTFRCDPISEHNRLYWYRQTLGQGPEFLTYFQNEAQLEKSRLLSDRFSAERPKGSFSTLEIQRTEQGDSAMYLCASSNVDSNEQFFGPGTRLTVL.

This clone has just a few counts. This chain connects TRBV6-5 to TRBJ2-7; D remains unclear. With 0 bases removed from V and 2 bases from J, the gap between germline ends came to 8 bases. Germline V gene sequence: CDR1 MNHEY, CDR2 SVGAGI. The CDR3 consists of 14 residues. This CDR3 reads CASSYSAYTYEQYF. In nucleotides, the CDR3 is TGTGCCAGCAGTTACTCAGCCTACACCTACGAGCAGTACTTC.

The chain joins TRBV6-5 to TRBJ1-1; D uncertain. The CDR3 covers 15 residues. The germline V and J ends were trimmed by 7 bases and 1 base, with 16 bases remaining between them. The germline gives CDR1 MNHEY, CDR2 SVGAGI. The CDR3 DNA sequence: TGTGCCAGCACCCAGCCCGGGTCCGAGAACACTGAAGCTTTCTTT. Protein product: CASTQPGSENTEAFF.

The chain couples TRBV27 to TRBJ2-7, with D perhaps given as TRBD1 or TRBD2 (5 bases each). Trimming removed 5 bases from V and 3 bases from J, with 14 bases in between. CDR3 length: 14 residues. The germline gives CDR1 MNHEY, CDR2 SMNVEV (reference sequence). Here the CDR3 reads CASSPGTPGYEQYF. The CDR3 nucleotides read TGTGCCAGCAGTCCCGGGACGCCTGGCTACGAGCAGTACTTC.

As concerns this clone: The germline gene is not matched at one end of the junction; a read error may be the cause. Other DNA sequences from this sample encode an identical CDR3 as well. J is TRBJ1-1 and V is TRBV13, with D perhaps matching TRBD1 (5 bases). This CDR3 contains 13 residues. CDR1 is PRHDT and CDR2 is FYEKMQ in the germline V gene (reference sequence). The CDR3 DNA follows: TGTGCCAGCAGCTTACCAGGGAACACTGAGGCTTTCTTT. Translation: CASSLPGNTEAFF.